This T cell receptor (beta chain) was identified during a study of PD-L1 blockade in urothelial cancer. At the level of the study: Of prior chemotherapy regimens, patients had received between 0 and 3.

Synthetic analogs of TCR templates were spiked into every PCR. Sequenced by immunoSEQ multiplex PCR; TCRdb stores in-frame clones only, minus some. The data show 50,000 to 65,000 clones, with about 76% seen just once and around 3.2% held by the top ten. The time point was: pretreatment peripheral blood. The study collected 1 to 8 samples per patient, pretreatment and on-treatment. Germline V CDR1 and CDR2: SNHLY, FYNNEI. The CDR3 covers 15 residues. Between the trimmed V and J ends, which lost 0 bases and 3 bases, there was a span of 9 bases. The chain carries TRBV2 and TRBJ2-4, with D possibly TRBD2 on 6 matching bases. This clonotype originated in a man between 65 and 80 years old with urothelial cancer. Source: PBMCs, taken around atezolizumab (anti-PD-L1) treatment. In nucleotides, the CDR3 is TGTGCCAGCAGTGAAGCAAGGAGGGACAAAAACATTCAGTACTTC. As protein: CASSEARRDKNIQYF.